This T cell receptor (beta chain) is from a study of T cell responses to AZD1222 COVID-19 vaccine. Pooled samples include second doses given at about 4 or 12 weeks. Regarding the study as a whole: The span of vaccine-associated CD4 TCRs extended across spike, with dominance at 160-218 and 743-854.

In regard to this clone: Its antigen is still unknown.

TCRdb keeps only in-frame clones here, not all; method: immunoSEQ multiplex PCR. The table shows about 140,000 clones, with 85% to 95% occurring only once. This receptor was taken from an adult who received the AZD1222 COVID-19 vaccine. This specimen was peripheral blood, taken 28 days after the second AZD1222 dose.

CDR3 sequence: CASSYAGQGYGYTF. The CDR3 coding sequence is TGTGCCAGCAGTTACGCAGGGCAGGGCTATGGCTACACCTTC. The chain links TRBV6-5 to TRBJ1-2; possibly TRBD1 for D (5 bases). The V and J ends lost 2 bases and 4 bases respectively, with 11 bases between them. Per the germline V gene, CDR1 is MNHEY and CDR2 is SVGAGI. CDR3 length: 14 amino acids.